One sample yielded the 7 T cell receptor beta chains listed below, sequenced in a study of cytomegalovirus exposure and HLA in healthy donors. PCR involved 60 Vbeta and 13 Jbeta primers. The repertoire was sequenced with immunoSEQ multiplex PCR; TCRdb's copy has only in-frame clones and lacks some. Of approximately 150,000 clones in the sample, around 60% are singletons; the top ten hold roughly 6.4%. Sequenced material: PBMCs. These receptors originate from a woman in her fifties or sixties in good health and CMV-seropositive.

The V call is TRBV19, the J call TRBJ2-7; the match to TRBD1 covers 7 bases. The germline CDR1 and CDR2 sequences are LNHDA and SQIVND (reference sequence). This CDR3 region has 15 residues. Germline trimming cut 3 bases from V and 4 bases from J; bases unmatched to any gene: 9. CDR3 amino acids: CASSIPHQGDYEQYF. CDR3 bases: TGTGCCAGTAGTATTCCCCACCAGGGGGATTACGAGCAGTACTTC.

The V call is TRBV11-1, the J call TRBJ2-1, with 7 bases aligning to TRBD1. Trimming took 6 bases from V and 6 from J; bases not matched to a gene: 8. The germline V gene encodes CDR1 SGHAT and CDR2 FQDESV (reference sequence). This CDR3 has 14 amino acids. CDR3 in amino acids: CASSSVTGSNEQFF. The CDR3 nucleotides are TGTGCCAGCAGTTCCGTGACAGGGTCCAATGAGCAGTTCTTC.

As DNA, the CDR3 is TGCAGCGTTGAAAGGGCGGGAGGCCGAGGAGATACGCAGTATTTT. Protein sequence: CSVERAGGRGDTQYF. The chain recombines TRBV29-1 with TRBJ2-3, with 8 bases fitting TRBD2. CDR3 size: 15 residues. V lost 2 bases and J lost 5; bases outside the gene matches: 9. The V gene's germline CDR1 is SQVTM and CDR2 ANQGSEA.

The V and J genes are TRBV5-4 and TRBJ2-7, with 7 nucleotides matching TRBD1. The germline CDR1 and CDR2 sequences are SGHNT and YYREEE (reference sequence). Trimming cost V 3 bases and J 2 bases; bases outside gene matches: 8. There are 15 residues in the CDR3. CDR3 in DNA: TGTGCCAGCAGCTCGGCTTCGGGACAGACCTACGAGCAGTACTTC. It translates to CASSSASGQTYEQYF.

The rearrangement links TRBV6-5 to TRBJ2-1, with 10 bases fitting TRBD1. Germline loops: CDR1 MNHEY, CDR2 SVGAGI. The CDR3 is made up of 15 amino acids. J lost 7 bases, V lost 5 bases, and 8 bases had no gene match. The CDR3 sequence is CASSKGQGIWNEQFF. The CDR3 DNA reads TGTGCCAGCAGTAAGGGACAGGGGATCTGGAATGAGCAGTTCTTC.

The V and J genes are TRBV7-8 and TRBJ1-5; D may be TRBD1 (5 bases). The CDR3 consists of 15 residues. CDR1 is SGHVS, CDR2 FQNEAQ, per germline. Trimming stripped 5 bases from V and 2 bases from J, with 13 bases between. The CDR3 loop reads CASSPGGRGNQPQHF. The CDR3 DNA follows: TGTGCCAGCAGCCCGGGGGGTCGGGGCAATCAGCCCCAGCATTTT.

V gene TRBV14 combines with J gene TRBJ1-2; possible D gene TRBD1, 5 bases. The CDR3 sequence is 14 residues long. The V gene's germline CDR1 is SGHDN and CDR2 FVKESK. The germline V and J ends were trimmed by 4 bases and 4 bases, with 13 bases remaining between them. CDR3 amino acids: CASSPSGTFYGYTF. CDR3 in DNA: TGTGCCAGCAGCCCCTCCGGGACTTTCTATGGCTACACCTTC.